These 11 T cell receptor beta chains share one sample of origin, sequenced in a study of CD8 T cells in ankylosing spondylitis. Study observations and caveats: Characteristic, it appeared, of ankylosing spondylitis blood was a TCR beta motif of roughly eight highly homologous variants.

The antigens for these receptors are not known. Via MiXCR, TCRdb re-called the 5' RACE reads, giving one row per CDR3 protein. The table includes 650,000 to 800,000 distinct CDR3 sequences, around 17% detected once. The sequenced material came from blood, either unsorted or a sorted T cell fraction (not recorded which). The receptors were gathered from a male donor with ankylosing spondylitis.

This chain joins TRBV7-2 and TRBJ2-7; D is undetermined. In germline, CDR1 is SGHTA, CDR2 FQGNSA. The V gene lost 2 bases and the J gene lost 2 bases, with 7 bases spanning the gap. The CDR3 consists of 13 residues. CDR3 bases: TGTGCCAGCAGCTTAAACGTAGCCTACGAGCAGTACTTC. Its protein product is CASSLNVAYEQYF.

This chain connects TRBV20-1 to TRBJ2-2, with TRBD2 matching over 13 bases. The CDR3 covers 15 residues. The germline V gene has CDR1 DFQATT and CDR2 SNEGSKA (reference sequence). V dropped 5 bases and J dropped 6; count of bases not matched to a gene: 6. The CDR3 region has the DNA TGCAGTGCTTCCGGACTAGCGGGGGTCGCCGGGGAGCTGTTTTTT. Residues: CSASGLAGVAGELFF.

The chain combines TRBV5-1 with TRBJ2-3; D is uncertain. CDR1 is SGHRS, CDR2 YFSETQ, per germline. This CDR3 comprises 16 residues. V lost 1 base and J lost 0, with 12 bases in between. This CDR3 is CASSLYSGESTDTQYF. CDR3 nucleotide sequence: TGCGCCAGCAGCTTGTATTCTGGAGAGAGCACAGATACGCAGTATTTT.

This clonotype was recorded at least ten times. J is TRBJ2-2 and V is TRBV4-1; 8 bases are a match to TRBD2. Germline-derived CDR1 and CDR2 are MGHRA and YSYEKL. J gave up 5 bases and V 0 bases, and 5 bases lay outside the gene matches. CDR3 size: 16 residues. In DNA form, the CDR3 reads TGCGCCAGCAGCCAAGACGTGGTAGCGGGAACCGGGGAGCTGTTTTTT. Its protein product is CASSQDVVAGTGELFF.

This chain uses TRBV28 with TRBJ1-6, with unresolved D. CDR1 and CDR2 (germline): MDHEN, SYDVKM. The V end was cut by 8 bases, the J end by 5 bases, with 13 bases between. CDR3 length: 14 amino acids. CDR3 sequence: CASLGFSNNSPLHF. In DNA, the CDR3 is TGTGCCAGCCTAGGCTTTTCGAATAATTCACCCCTCCACTTT.

This clonotype was recorded a few times. In DNA, the CDR3 is TGTGCCAGCAGCGTTCCCGGACAGGCTCGTAATTCACCCCTCCACTTT. Its translation: CASSVPGQARNSPLHF. The chain links TRBV25-1 to TRBJ1-6, with TRBD1 matching over 7 bases. J gave up 6 bases and V 6 bases, and 11 bases lay outside the gene matches. The CDR3 spans 16 residues. The V gene's germline CDR1 is MGHDK and CDR2 SYGVNS.

This clonotype was found once. The DNA for the CDR3 is TGTGCCAGCAGCTTCGGTAGCTATTACAATGAGCAGTTCTTC. This codes for CASSFGSYYNEQFF. V and J are TRBV7-2 and TRBJ2-1, with D hard to call. The V gene lost 3 bases and the J gene lost 4 bases, with 10 bases spanning the gap. CDR3 length: 14 residues. Germline V gene data show CDR1 as SGHTA and CDR2 as FQGNSA.

This clonotype has more than one count but fewer than ten. The chain is built from TRBV4-1 and TRBJ2-1; a possible D gene is TRBD2 (5 bases). The V gene lost 5 bases and the J gene lost 4 bases, with 12 bases spanning the gap. The germline V gene has CDR1 MGHRA and CDR2 YSYEKL. This CDR3 comprises 14 residues. The CDR3 here is CASSSRTAYNEQFF. The CDR3 region has the DNA TGCGCCAGCAGCTCCCGGACTGCTTACAATGAGCAGTTCTTC.

This clonotype showed up many times. The CDR3 here is CASSSGPGQGQKLFF. The CDR3 DNA reads as TGTGCCAGCAGTTCGGGACCGGGGCAGGGACAAAAACTGTTTTTT. The chain carries TRBV12-3 or TRBV12-4 and TRBJ1-4; D perhaps matches TRBD1 (5 bases). Trimming took 4 bases from V and 9 from J, leaving 18 bases between them. This CDR3 is 15 amino acids long.

This clonotype occurred a few times. This chain uses TRBV5-4 with TRBJ2-2; no clear D. Germline V gene lookup returns CDR1 SGHNT and CDR2 YYREEE (reference sequence). This CDR3 comprises 15 residues. V was trimmed by 4 bases and J by 2 bases, leaving 12 bases between them. The CDR3 spells CASSLPRSNTGELFF. DNA for the CDR3: TGTGCCAGCAGCCTACCTCGGTCCAACACCGGGGAGCTGTTTTTT.

The chain couples TRBV9 to TRBJ2-3; 12 nucleotides line up with TRBD2. J was trimmed by 6 bases and V by 3 bases; bases with no gene match: 8. From germline, CDR1 is SGDLS and CDR2 YYNGEE. The CDR3 extends over 16 amino acids. The CDR3 coding sequence is TGTGCCAGCAGCGCACCGACTAGCGGGAGAGGCGATACGCAGTATTTT. Its protein is CASSAPTSGRGDTQYF. Full variable domain (outside the CDR3, taken from reference TRBV9 and TRBJ2-3): DSGVTQTPKHLITATGQRVTLRCSPRSGDLSVYWYQQSLDQGLQFLIQYYNGEERAKGNILERFSAQQFPDLHSELNLSSLELGDSALYFCASSAPTSGRGDTQYFGPGTRLTVL.